This is a list of T cell receptor beta chains from one sample in a study of T cell repertoires in cytomegalovirus infection. TCRdb reprocessed the reads with MiXCR, giving one entry per CDR3 protein. The table lists 250,000 to 300,000 distinct CDR3 sequences, about a sixth of them singletons. Sequenced: CD8+ T cells from PBMCs. The receptors derive from a human donor in good health (CMV status not recorded). Some clones in this sample may be carry-over from other donors' samples. The CDR3 runs from the conserved cysteine through the conserved F or W. The D gene is left open where the match is weak. Size is stated for part of the rows, as once, few or many counts, or as a class when the clone is expanded.

j_gene,v_gene,d_gene,abundance,CDR3nt,CDR3aa
TRBJ1-4,TRBV18,NA,few,TGTGCCAGCTCACCACCGTTGGACACAGAAAATAAAAATGAAAAACTGTTTTTT,CASSPPLDTENKNEKLFF
TRBJ2-2,TRBV4-2,TRBD2,NA,TGTGCCAGCAGCCGACGGGGGGGGGATGACCCCGGGGGGCTGTTTTTT,CASSRRGGDDPGGLFF
TRBJ2-1,TRBV6-4,NA,NA,TGTGCCAGCAGTGCCTCCCTTTTCGCTGAGCAGTTCTTC,CASSASLFAEQFF
TRBJ2-1,TRBV7-9,TRBD1,NA,TGTGCCAGCAGCCTACGACAGGGTTCGGGAAATGAGCAGTTCTTC,CASSLRQGSGNEQFF
TRBJ2-7,TRBV20-1,TRBD2,NA,TGCAGTGCTAGAGATAAGCGGGGGAGCTCAAGCTCCTACGAGCAGTACTTC,CSARDKRGSSSSYEQYF
TRBJ1-1,TRBV5-6,NA,NA,TGTGCCAGCAGCTTTAAATCAGGGGCCACTGAAGCTTTCTTT,CASSFKSGATEAFF
TRBJ2-4,TRBV6-5,NA,NA,TGTGCCGGCAGTTACCCAGGCCCCGGGTTTGCCAAAAACATTCAGTACTTC,CAGSYPGPGFAKNIQYF
TRBJ2-2,TRBV7-6,NA,many,TGTGCCAGCAGCTTAGCGCAGGAGGGCCCCCTGGAGGGCGGGGAGCTGTTTTTT,CASSLAQEGPLEGGELFF
TRBJ1-1,TRBV28,TRBD1,many,TGTGCCAGCAGCCCCGGGACAGGGAGGGCGAGCACTGAAGCTTTCTTT,CASSPGTGRASTEAFF
TRBJ1-5,TRBV6-1,TRBD1,NA,TGTGCCAGCAGTCTCGACAGGGGTAGCAATCAGCCCCAGCATTTT,CASSLDRGSNQPQHF
TRBJ1-1,TRBV3-1,NA,few,TGTGCCAGCAGCCTACGTGACAGGCGGAACACTGAAGCTTTCTTT,CASSLRDRRNTEAFF
TRBJ1-1,TRBV28,NA,many,TGTGCCAGCAGCTACCAGTCCGGACTATTGAACACTGAAGCTTTCTTT,CASSYQSGLLNTEAFF
TRBJ2-5,TRBV7-9,NA,many,TGTGCCAGCAGCTTAACCGGGTTGCTCCAAGAGACCCAGTACTTC,CASSLTGLLQETQYF
TRBJ2-1,TRBV7-6,TRBD2,many,TGTGCCAGCAGCTTGAGCCTGGTGATAGCGGGGGGGCGTCCTGAGCAGTTCTTC,CASSLSLVIAGGRPEQFF
TRBJ2-2,TRBV10-3,NA,once,TGTGCCATTAGGTTGGACAGTTACACCGGGGAGCTGTTTTTT,CAIRLDSYTGELFF
TRBJ2-7,TRBV7-6,TRBD1,many,TGTGCCAGCAGCCTCACCGGGACAGTATTCTACGAGCAGTACTTC,CASSLTGTVFYEQYF
TRBJ2-1,TRBV14,NA,few,TGTGCCAGCAGCCAAAGGCGGGAAAACCACAATGAGCAGTTCTTC,CASSQRRENHNEQFF
TRBJ2-3,TRBV7-2,NA,many,TGTGCCAGCGCCCGGTTCGGTGATACGCAGTATTTT,CASARFGDTQYF
TRBJ2-4,TRBV7-2,NA,many,TGTGCCAGCAGCTTAGGGCTATCTAGCGCCAAAAACATTCAGTACTTC,CASSLGLSSAKNIQYF
TRBJ2-2,TRBV6-1,NA,many,TGTGCCAGCAGTGAAAGGACCGACTATTTAGGGGAGCTGTTTTTT,CASSERTDYLGELFF
TRBJ1-2,TRBV12-3/TRBV12-4,NA,once,TGTGCCAGCAGCCTCTCCCTTAGTTCCTATGGCCACACCTTC,CASSLSLSSYGHTF
TRBJ1-5,TRBV6-2/TRBV6-3,NA,few,TGTGCCAGCAGTTATAGGGCTGAGAACCATTATAGCAATCAGCCCCAGCATTTT,CASSYRAENHYSNQPQHF
TRBJ2-7,TRBV20-1,TRBD2,many,TGCAGTGCTAGAGATTCTAGCGGGGCCTACGAGCAGTACTTC,CSARDSSGAYEQYF
TRBJ2-2,TRBV27,NA,few,TGTGCCAGCAGTTTGGGAAGGGGAGGTCCCGGGGAGCTGTTTTTT,CASSLGRGGPGELFF
TRBJ2-5,TRBV4-1,NA,many,TGCGCCAGCAGCCAAGAAGAGCAAGAGACCCAGTACTTC,CASSQEEQETQYF
TRBJ1-5,TRBV7-9,NA,few,TGTGCCAGCAGCTTAGGGGTTCTAGGGCCCCAGCATTTT,CASSLGVLGPQHF
TRBJ1-4,TRBV6-6,NA,NA,TGTGCCAGCAGTTACTCATTGGAGGCTCTTAATGAAAAACTGTTTTTT,CASSYSLEALNEKLFF
TRBJ2-7,TRBV6-5,NA,few,TGTGCCAGCAGACCGGGCTGGGGGTCCTTCTCCTACGAGCAGTACTTC,CASRPGWGSFSYEQYF
TRBJ1-1,TRBV7-2,NA,many,TGTGCCAGCAGCTTTCCGGGGGCAATCACTGAAGCTTTCTTT,CASSFPGAITEAFF